This record concerns one T cell receptor (beta chain) sequence. This entry belongs to a study of CD8+ T cells in alopecia areata. Study summary: People stayed on tofacitinib for 6 to 18 months, then stopped the drug for 6 months.

Isolated RNA was reverse transcribed into cDNA used as the sequencing template. TCRdb keeps only in-frame clones here, not all; method: immunoSEQ multiplex PCR. The sample shows over 150,000 clones, 53% of them seen only once. The CDR3 contains 14 residues. Germline V gives CDR1 SQVTM, CDR2 ANQGSEA. Trimming removed 6 bases from V and 2 bases from J, with 16 bases in between. Treatment in this sample: oral pan-JAK inhibitor, 5-10 mg twice daily. The study team obtained lesional scalp punch biopsies and peripheral blood from alopecia areata patients. This receptor was identified in a human donor with alopecia areata. The material sequenced was CD8+ T cells sorted from blood, taken at week 24, from a patient treated with tofacitinib. The rearrangement joins TRBV29-1 to TRBJ1-2; D gene unclear. The CDR3 sequence is CSVDFGRENYGYTF. The CDR3 bases are TGCAGCGTCGACTTTGGACGGGAGAACTATGGCTACACCTTC.